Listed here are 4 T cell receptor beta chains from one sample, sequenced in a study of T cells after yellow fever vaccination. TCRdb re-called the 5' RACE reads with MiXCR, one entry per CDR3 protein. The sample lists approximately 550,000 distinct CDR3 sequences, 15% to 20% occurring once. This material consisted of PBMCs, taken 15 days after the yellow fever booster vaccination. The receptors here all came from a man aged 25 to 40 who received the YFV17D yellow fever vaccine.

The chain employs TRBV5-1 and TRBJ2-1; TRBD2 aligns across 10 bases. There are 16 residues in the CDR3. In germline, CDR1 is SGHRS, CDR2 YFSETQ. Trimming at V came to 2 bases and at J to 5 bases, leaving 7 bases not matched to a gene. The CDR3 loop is CASSFGPSGSNNEQFF. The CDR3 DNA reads TGCGCCAGCAGCTTCGGTCCTAGCGGGAGCAACAATGAGCAGTTCTTC.

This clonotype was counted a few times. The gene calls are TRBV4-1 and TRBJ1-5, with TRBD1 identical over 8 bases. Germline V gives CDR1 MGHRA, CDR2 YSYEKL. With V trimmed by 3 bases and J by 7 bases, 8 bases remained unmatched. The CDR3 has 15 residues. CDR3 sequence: CASSQYDRGRQPQHF. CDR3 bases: TGCGCCAGCAGCCAGTATGACAGGGGCCGGCAGCCCCAGCATTTT.

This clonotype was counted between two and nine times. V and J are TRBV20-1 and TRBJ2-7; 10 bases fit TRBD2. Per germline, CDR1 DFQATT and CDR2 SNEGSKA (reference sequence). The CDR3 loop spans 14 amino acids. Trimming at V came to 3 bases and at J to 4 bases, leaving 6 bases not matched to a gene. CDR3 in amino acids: CSARRLAGEYEQYF. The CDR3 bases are TGCAGTGCTAGGCGGCTAGCGGGAGAGTACGAGCAGTACTTC.

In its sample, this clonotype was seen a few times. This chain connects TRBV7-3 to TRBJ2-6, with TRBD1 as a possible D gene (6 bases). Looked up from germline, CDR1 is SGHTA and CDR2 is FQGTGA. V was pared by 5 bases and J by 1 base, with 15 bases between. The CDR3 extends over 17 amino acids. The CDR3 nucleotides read TGTGCCAGCAGCCTTTCCGGAACAGGGTCTGGGGCCAACGTCCTGACTTTC. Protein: CASSLSGTGSGANVLTF.